These 7 T cell receptor beta chains were sequenced from one sample in a study of beta chain features in type 1 diabetes. Study results and caveats: Patients with Type 1 diabetes showed moderately but significantly shorter TCRB CDR3s in all four CD4+ subsets.

The antigens for these receptors are not known. Investigators reverse transcribed all isolated RNA, so they sequenced expressed TCRB transcripts. TCRdb's table, derived via immunoSEQ multiplex PCR, lists solely in-frame clones and lacks some. The table has around 40,000 clones, around 63% seen once; the top ten hold 1.5% to 2%. The source material was Tregs from blood. The receptor source for this set is a man aged 25 to 40 with type 1 diabetes. Some clones in this sample may be carry-over from other donors' samples.

The chain uses TRBV30 and TRBJ1-2; no firm D call. V was cut by 1 base and J by 7 bases, with 10 bases left in between. CDR1 and CDR2 from the germline V gene are GTSNPN and SVGIG (reference sequence). The CDR3 extends over 12 amino acids. The CDR3 reads CAWSGRVTGYTF. In DNA, the CDR3 is TGTGCCTGGAGTGGGCGGGTTACTGGCTACACCTTC.

This clone was observed a few times. The CDR3 is CASSLGAANTGELFF. DNA of the CDR3: TGTGCCAGCAGCCTGGGGGCAGCGAACACCGGGGAGCTGTTTTTT. The chain links TRBV5-4 to TRBJ2-2; D may be TRBD1 (6 bases). The CDR3 totals 15 residues. Trimming left V 4 bases short and J 0 bases short, with 10 bases between. Germline CDR1 and CDR2: SGHNT and YYREEE (reference sequence).

The V gene is TRBV18, the J gene TRBJ1-6, with 8 bases identical to TRBD1. Trimming removed 5 bases from V and 10 bases from J; junction bases left unmatched: 10. CDR3 length: 15 residues. Germline CDR1 reads KGHSH; CDR2 reads LQKENI. In DNA, the CDR3 is TGTGCCAGCTCATCCGGAAGACAGGGGAGGTCACCCCTCCACTTT. Encoded protein: CASSSGRQGRSPLHF.

This chain connects TRBV23-1 to TRBJ1-5, with 8 bases that match TRBD1. TRBV23-1 is an ORF, with its function uncertain. The junction had 17 bases not matched to a gene; V was cut back by 0 bases and J by 7 bases. This CDR3 is built from 19 residues. In DNA form, the CDR3 reads TGCGCCAGCAGTCAATCTAGGGCAGGGGGCGCGGCGTTGGAACAGCCCCAGCATTTT. It encodes CASSQSRAGGAALEQPQHF.

The chain recombines TRBV7-3 with TRBJ2-3, with 11 bases aligning to TRBD2. Germline assignment: CDR1 SGHTA and CDR2 FQGTGA. The CDR3 is 14 residues long. Losses at the gene ends were 4 bases for V and 5 bases for J; bases not matched to a gene: 2. CDR3 in DNA: TGTGCCAGCAGCTCTAGCGGGGGGATAGATACGCAGTATTTT. Protein: CASSSSGGIDTQYF.

The CDR3 reads CASGAPPGNKNIQYF. The CDR3 DNA follows: TGTGCTAGTGGTGCCCCCCCAGGCAACAAAAACATTCAGTACTTC. The chain recombines TRBV12-5 with TRBJ2-4; D call uncertain. This CDR3 region has 15 residues. Germline CDR1 reads LGHNT; CDR2 reads FRNRAP. The V gene lost 5 bases and the J gene lost 3 bases, with 14 bases spanning the gap.

The J gene is TRBJ2-5, the V gene TRBV6-5; D ambiguous. Matching the DNA end better, TRBJ2-7 makes the J call doubtful. This CDR3 region has 11 residues. Germline CDR1 and CDR2: MNHEY and SVGAGI. The CDR3 spells CASRSPYEQYF. The CDR3 DNA reads TGTGCCAGCAGATCACCCTACGAGCAGTACTTC.